This TCR beta chain stems from a study of shared clonotypes between healthy human individuals. Profiled with immunoSEQ multiplex PCR; TCRdb holds only in-frame clones, not every one. Of millions of clones listed, approximately 95% are singletons. Of note for this clone: Its specificity is not known.

CDR3 length equals 15 residues. Germline V lookup: CDR1 ENHRY, CDR2 SYGVKD. Trimming pared 4 bases from V and 2 bases from J, leaving 14 bases between. Study results and limitations: Naive subsets, compared against memory subsets, generally had larger estimated richness values. Shared clonotypes: roughly 4.5% naive CD4, approximately 3.4% naive CD8, 2.3% memory CD4, approximately 0.37% memory CD8.

The chain combines TRBV10-3 with TRBJ2-5; TRBD2 might be the D (5 bases). Source material: naive CD4+ T cells sorted from blood. The sample's subset: CD45RA+ positively selected. The receptor's source is a man between 18 and 29 years old in good health. The CDR3 sequence: CAISGFEGVQETQYF. In nucleotides, the CDR3 is TGTGCCATCAGTGGTTTTGAGGGCGTACAAGAGACCCAGTACTTC.